The 11 T cell receptor beta chains reported below all come from one sample, sequenced in a study of metastatic and nonmetastatic thyroid tumors. TCRdb re-called clones from the PCR reads using MiXCR. Among 15,000 or so clones, roughly 25% were seen once, and the ten largest hold about a tenth. Thyroid surgery took place with no prior treatment in any patient. Material: blood. The source is a male donor with papillary thyroid cancer or a benign thyroid nodule (not recorded which). Some clones in this sample may be carry-over from other donors' samples.

Here the CDR3 DNA reads TGTTCCCGCAGCCCGACTTTGATGCGGGGCTACACCTTC. It yields the protein CSRSPTLMRGYTF. The rearrangement links TRBV2 to TRBJ1-2, with D uncertain. This CDR3 comprises 13 residues. CDR1 is SNHLY and CDR2 is FYNNEI in the germline V gene. Full variable domain (remainder filled in from reference TRBV2 and TRBJ1-2): EPEVTQTPSHQVTQMGQEVILRCVPISNHLYFYWYRQILGQKVEFLVSFYNNEISEKSEIFDDQFSVERPDGSNFTLKIRSTKLEDSAMYFCSRSPTLMRGYTFGSGTRLTVV.

This clone appeared many times. This chain connects TRBV5-1 to TRBJ2-3; 8 nucleotides agree with TRBD2. Germline V gene lookup returns CDR1 SGHRS and CDR2 YFSETQ. The CDR3 loop spans 14 amino acids. V gave up 1 base and J gave up 6 bases; unmatched junction bases: 4. CDR3 in DNA: TGCGCCAGCAGCTTGACGGGACTAGTGGATACGCAGTATTTT. Translated: CASSLTGLVDTQYF.

This clone is labeled medium-sized (0.01 to 0.1%). This sequence joins TRBV4-1 and TRBJ2-5; 7 bases are shared with TRBD2. After removal of 1 base from V and 3 bases from J, the junction contained 5 bases not matched to a gene. Germline V gene lookup returns CDR1 MGHRA and CDR2 YSYEKL. CDR3 size: 15 residues. The CDR3 loop reads CASSQVGGREETQYF. The CDR3 region has the DNA TGCGCCAGCAGCCAAGTTGGTGGGAGGGAAGAGACCCAGTACTTC.

This clone was seen many times. The chain has TRBV7-6 and TRBJ2-1; 9 bases align to TRBD2. CDR3 length equals 15 residues. V gave up 7 bases and J gave up 0 bases; unmatched junction bases: 4. The germline V gene has CDR1 SGHVS and CDR2 FNYEAQ. CDR3 sequence reads: CASTPTSGSYNEQFF. CDR3 bases: TGTGCCAGCACCCCGACTAGCGGCTCCTACAATGAGCAGTTCTTC.

This clone has only a few counts. The chain carries TRBV6-1 and TRBJ2-7; 7 bases are a match to TRBD1. The CDR3 is 15 amino acids. Germline assignment: CDR1 MNHNS and CDR2 SASEGT. V shed 0 bases and J 3 bases; nucleotides not matched to a gene: 5. Here the CDR3 DNA reads TGTGCCAGCAGTGAAGCGCGGCAGGGGGTCTACGAGCAGTACTTC. Its translation is CASSEARQGVYEQYF.

This chain joins TRBV18 and TRBJ2-1, with 7 bases matching TRBD2. V trimming: 3 bases; J trimming: 0 bases; junction bases outside the gene matches: 2. Germline V CDR1 and CDR2: KGHSH, LQKENI. The CDR3 covers 15 residues. Here the CDR3 DNA reads TGTGCCAGCTCACCTGGGGGGGGCTCCTACAATGAGCAGTTCTTC. Amino acids: CASSPGGGSYNEQFF.

This clone was recorded only once. The rearrangement joins TRBV7-6 to TRBJ2-2, with D perhaps matching TRBD1 or TRBD2 (5 bases each). Per germline, CDR1 SGHVS and CDR2 FNYEAQ. Trimming left V 1 base short and J 5 bases short, with 11 bases between. The CDR3 contains 15 residues. This CDR3 is CASSLVGGVTGELFF. CDR3 DNA: TGTGCCAGCAGCTTAGTTGGGGGAGTTACCGGGGAGCTGTTTTTT.

The J gene is TRBJ1-2, the V gene TRBV6-1, with a possible D match to TRBD1 (5 bases). Germline-derived CDR1 and CDR2 are MNHNS and SASEGT. This CDR3 has 14 amino acids. The ends were cut back, 2 bases at V and 8 bases at J, with 15 bases in the middle. CDR3 residues: CASSETGASSGYTF. Written as DNA, the CDR3 is TGTGCCAGCAGTGAAACAGGAGCCTCCAGCGGCTACACCTTC.

This clone is medium-sized (0.01 to 0.1%). V and J are TRBV20-1 and TRBJ2-1, with TRBD1 identical over 10 bases. Germline V gene data show CDR1 as DFQATT and CDR2 as SNEGSKA (reference sequence). The junction had 10 bases not matched to a gene; V was cut back by 6 bases and J by 5 bases. CDR3 size: 15 residues. CDR3: CSAPGRDRGNNEQFF. The CDR3 bases are TGCAGTGCCCCGGGACGGGACAGGGGTAACAATGAGCAGTTCTTC.

Comment on this clone: The junction differs from germline at one of its ends, possibly a read error. The chain employs TRBV4-1 and TRBJ2-7; the D is unclear. The CDR3 covers 16 residues. Per the germline V gene, CDR1 is MGHRA and CDR2 is YSYEKL. CDR3 coding DNA: TGCGCCAGTAGCCAAGCCGCTCAGAGCCTTTCCTACGAGCAGTACTTC. This gives the protein CASSQAAQSLSYEQYF.

This clone has at least ten counts. The chain has TRBV19 and TRBJ2-3; perhaps TRBD1 as D (5 bases). Germline V gene data show CDR1 as LNHDA and CDR2 as SQIVND (reference sequence). The CDR3 has 13 residues. Deletions cut 3 bases from V and 7 bases from J, with 11 bases between. The CDR3 DNA reads TGTGCCAGTAGTATCGGACATTCAAATACGCAGTATTTT. This gives the protein CASSIGHSNTQYF.